This is a list of T cell receptor beta chains from one sample in a study of low-dose radiotherapy and immunotherapy resistance in tumors. MiXCR was run by TCRdb on the reads, yielding one entry per CDR3 protein. The data hold roughly 50,000 distinct CDR3 sequences, with 33% observed a single time. The specimen was PBMCs, collected after low-dose radiotherapy plus immunotherapy. The receptor source for this set is a male donor with rectosigmoid adenocarcinoma. CDR3s include the opening cysteine and the closing phenylalanine or tryptophan. The D gene is left open where the match is weak. Size values are once, few and many counts, or a class for expanded clones, and some rows have none.

j_call clone_size v_call d_call cdr3_aa cdr3_nt
TRBJ1-6 many TRBV28 TRBD1 CASSLLGGGSPLHF TGTGCCAGCAGTTTACTAGGGGGCGGCTCACCCCTCCACTTT
TRBJ2-5 many TRBV19 TRBD1 CASRFLGQTEETQYF TGTGCCAGTAGATTCCTGGGACAGACGGAAGAGACCCAGTACTTC
TRBJ2-7 many TRBV29-1 NA CSVPGHLSEQYF TGCAGCGTTCCGGGACACCTTTCCGAGCAGTACTTC
TRBJ2-6 NA TRBV5-3 NA CASSFGTPQSGANVLTF TGTGCCAGCAGCTTTGGGACCCCCCAGTCCGGGGCCAACGTCCTGACTTTC
TRBJ2-5 many TRBV28 NA CASSFLIQQRIEETQYF TGTGCCAGCAGTTTTCTGATACAGCAACGTATCGAAGAGACCCAGTACTTC
TRBJ2-2 many TRBV7-9 TRBD1 CASQDRDTNTGELFF TGTGCCAGCCAGGACAGGGATACGAACACCGGGGAGCTGTTTTTT
TRBJ1-3 many TRBV7-8 NA CASSPGPNFGNTIYF TGTGCCAGCAGCCCGGGCCCCAATTTTGGAAACACCATATATTTT
TRBJ1-5 many TRBV27 NA CASSLGSNQPQHF TGTGCCAGCAGTTTGGGGAGCAATCAGCCCCAGCATTTT
TRBJ2-7 NA TRBV5-6 TRBD2 CASSSGLAATYEQYF TGTGCCAGCAGCTCGGGACTAGCGGCCACCTACGAGCAGTACTTC
TRBJ2-7 many TRBV5-1 TRBD1 CASSLGSTGSYEQYF TGCGCCAGCAGCTTGGGTTCGACAGGGAGCTACGAGCAGTACTTC
TRBJ1-2 few TRBV6-2/TRBV6-3 NA CASSFQPGNYGYTF TGTGCCAGCAGTTTCCAACCGGGGAACTATGGCTACACCTTC
TRBJ2-3 NA TRBV5-1 NA CASSLVSGTDTQYF TGCGCCAGCAGCTTGGTCTCGGGCACAGATACGCAGTATTTT
TRBJ2-5 once TRBV6-1 NA CASSVRATTGHQETQYF TGTGCCAGCAGTGTCCGGGCAACTACAGGGCACCAAGAGACCCAGTACTTC
TRBJ2-5 NA TRBV30 TRBD1 CAWSWTGSETQYF TGTGCCTGGAGCTGGACAGGGTCAGAGACCCAGTACTTC
TRBJ1-2 many TRBV20-1 NA CSGPHRATDYTF TGCAGTGGCCCTCACAGGGCCACAGACTACACCTTC